This TCR beta chain was profiled in a study of shared clonotypes between healthy human individuals. Study findings and constraints: Depth was large, yet rarefaction showed that sorted-subset sequencing was incomplete. Generation of non-shared clonotypes was less probable than generation of clonotypes shared by all four donors.

Assay: immunoSEQ multiplex PCR; the TCRdb copy retains only in-frame clones and omits some. The sample has around 180,000 clones, approximately 92% seen once; the top ten hold approximately 0.07%. The ends lost 3 bases at V and 8 bases at J; junction bases unmatched: 10. This CDR3 is built from 15 residues. In germline, CDR1 is LNHDA, CDR2 SQIVND (reference sequence). On this clone: Its antigen is not known.

Sequences were obtained from naive CD4+ T cells sorted from blood. Subset noted: CD45RA+ positively selected. This chain uses TRBV19 with TRBJ2-3; TRBD2 agrees at 8 bases. The receptor's source is a woman aged 25 to 39 in good health. Written as DNA, the CDR3 is TGTGCCAGTAGTATGCGGGGGGACCAAGCGGGTACGCAGTATTTT. Translated, it gives CASSMRGDQAGTQYF.